A single sample is the source of the 29 T cell receptor beta chains below, sequenced in a study of Graves' ophthalmopathy and Graves' hyperthyroidism. Amplification from RNA transcripts yielded the TCR beta CDR3 regions. HTBI primers served in a first-round RT-PCR, which a second-round multiplex PCR followed. TCRdb reprocessed the multiplex PCR reads via MiXCR and lists one record per CDR3 protein. The sample carries about 740,000 distinct CDR3 sequences, around 40% recorded once. Sequences were obtained from peripheral blood. The source is an adult man with Graves' ophthalmopathy.

In this sample, this clonotype turned up many times. The V call is TRBV10-3, the J call TRBJ2-5, with D possibly being TRBD2 (5 bases). Trimming took 2 bases from V and 2 from J, leaving 15 bases between them. Germline V gene data show CDR1 as ENHRY and CDR2 as SYGVKD. The CDR3 has 16 residues. The CDR3 is CAISETNFAGQETQYF. The DNA for the CDR3 is TGTGCCATCAGTGAGACGAACTTTGCGGGTCAAGAGACCCAGTACTTC.

This chain's CDR3 is CARSRSQPQHF. In nucleotides, the CDR3 is TGTGCTAGGAGTCGAAGTCAGCCCCAGCATTTT. J is TRBJ1-5 and V is TRBV7-3; D unclear. The CDR3 spans 11 residues. Germline CDR1 is SGHTA and CDR2 is FQGTGA.

As DNA, the CDR3 is TGTGCCAGCACCTGGACAGGGTTGAACACTGAAGCTTTCTTT. This codes for CASTWTGLNTEAFF. This chain uses TRBV5-8 with TRBJ1-1; 8 bases match TRBD1. The V gene's germline CDR1 is SGHTS and CDR2 YDEGEE. Trimming removed 6 bases from V and 0 bases from J; junction bases left unmatched: 4. CDR3 size: 14 residues.

This clonotype showed up just a few times. The chain is built from TRBV7-9 and TRBJ1-5, with 8 bases fitting TRBD1. This CDR3 comprises 15 residues. Per the germline V gene, CDR1 is SEHNR and CDR2 is FQNEAQ (reference sequence). V trimming: 11 bases; J trimming: 5 bases; junction bases outside the gene matches: 14. CDR3 bases: TGTGCCTGGAGTGTACTCAGGGGGCAGGATCAGCCCCAGCATTTT. Protein: CAWSVLRGQDQPQHF.

V gene TRBV4-1 combines with J gene TRBJ1-5; weak D call: TRBD1 (5 bases). Trimming shortened V by 6 bases and J by 1 base, and 10 bases separated the two germline ends. The CDR3 extends over 14 amino acids. CDR1 and CDR2 from the germline V gene are MGHRA and YSYEKL. The CDR3 nucleotides read TGCGCCAGCAGTCCGGACACCAGCAATCAGCCCCAGCATTTT. Protein sequence: CASSPDTSNQPQHF.

The chain has TRBV3-1 and TRBJ2-5, with D possibly matching TRBD1 (6 bases). CDR3 length equals 13 residues. V was shortened by 7 bases and J by 5 bases, with 14 bases between the two germline ends. CDR1 is LGHDT, CDR2 YNNKEL, per germline (reference sequence). The CDR3: CASNQGRHETQYF. DNA for the CDR3: TGTGCCAGCAACCAGGGGCGGCATGAGACCCAGTACTTC.

V gene TRBV7-2 combines with J gene TRBJ2-5; 11 bases map to TRBD2. Trimming at V came to 5 bases and at J to 0 bases, leaving 5 bases not matched to a gene. The length of the CDR3 is 16 residues. CDR1 is SGHTA, CDR2 FQGNSA, per germline. Written as DNA, the CDR3 is TGTGCCAGCAGCCCTTTAGCGGGGGGGTACCAAGAGACCCAGTACTTC. Translated: CASSPLAGGYQETQYF.

To note about this clonotype: The germline gene is not matched at one end of the junction; a read error may be the cause. The chain joins TRBV5-4 to TRBJ2-5; D unclear. The CDR3 loop spans 15 amino acids. Germline V lookup: CDR1 SGHNT, CDR2 YYREEE (reference sequence). The CDR3 here is CASSQDRTVQETQYF. The CDR3, as DNA: TGCGCCAGCAGCCAAGATCGTACAGTACAAGAGACCCAGTACTTC. Full variable domain (outside the CDR3, taken from reference TRBV5-4 and TRBJ2-5): ETGVTQSPTHLIKTRGQQVTLRCSSQSGHNTVSWYQQALGQGPQFIFQYYREEENGRGNFPPRFSGLQFPNYSSELNVNALELDDSALYLCASSQDRTVQETQYFGPGTRLLVL.

The chain employs TRBV24-1 and TRBJ2-3; tentatively, D is TRBD1 (5 bases). This CDR3 contains 17 residues. The germline V gene has CDR1 KGHDR and CDR2 SFDVKD. V lost 3 bases and J lost 0, with 15 bases in between. CDR3 bases: TGTGCCACCAGTGATCCCACAGGAGATCTTAGCACAGATACGCAGTATTTT. This translates into CATSDPTGDLSTDTQYF.

About this clonotype: This could be a read error, since a much larger clone is one nucleotide away. This rearrangement joins TRBV24-1 to TRBJ2-7; D not certain. V shed 2 bases and J shed 2 bases, with 12 bases lying between them. This CDR3 spans 15 amino acids. Germline V gene data show CDR1 as KGHDR and CDR2 as SFDVKD. The CDR3 reads CATSDSLSAPYEQYF. The DNA of the CDR3 is TGTGCCACCAGTGATTCCCTCAGTGCTCCCTACGAGCAGTACTTC.

This clonotype has more than one count but fewer than ten. The chain joins TRBV19 to TRBJ1-2; D is unclear. The V gene lost 0 bases and the J gene lost 2 bases, with 4 bases spanning the gap. Germline V gives CDR1 LNHDA, CDR2 SQIVND (reference sequence). The CDR3 spans 13 residues. CDR3 amino acids: CASSIERNYGYTF. The CDR3 coding sequence is TGTGCCAGTAGTATAGAACGGAACTATGGCTACACCTTC.

The chain combines TRBV20-1 with TRBJ1-5; 7 nucleotides agree with TRBD1. In germline, CDR1 is DFQATT, CDR2 SNEGSKA (reference sequence). J lost 4 bases, V lost 5 bases, and 5 bases had no gene match. The CDR3 extends over 13 amino acids. CDR3: CSASSTGNQPQHF. In DNA, the CDR3 is TGCAGTGCTTCCTCGACAGGGAATCAGCCCCAGCATTTT.

The rearrangement joins TRBV20-1 to TRBJ2-5; no clear D. CDR3 size: 13 residues. Germline loops: CDR1 DFQATT, CDR2 SNEGSKA (reference sequence). Trimming shortened V by 6 bases and J by 5 bases, and 16 bases separated the two germline ends. The CDR3 DNA reads TGCAGTGCCGTCGAAGGGCGTATGGAGACCCAGTACTTC. Encoded protein: CSAVEGRMETQYF.

This clonotype was seen only a few times. The chain uses TRBV6-1 and TRBJ2-2; TRBD2 is a possible D gene (6 bases). The CDR3 is 14 amino acids. The V and J ends lost 8 bases and 2 bases respectively, with 12 bases between them. Germline assignment: CDR1 MNHNS and CDR2 SASEGT. CDR3 nucleotides: TGTGCCAGCGGGACTGTGTTCAACACCGGGGAGCTGTTTTTT. Its protein product is CASGTVFNTGELFF.

This chain connects TRBV10-3 to TRBJ1-2, with unresolved D. V lost 10 bases and J lost 5, with 23 bases in between. The CDR3 spans 15 residues. CDR1 and CDR2 from the germline V gene are ENHRY and SYGVKD. The DNA for the CDR3 is TGTGCCAGCGGAAAATCTGGGGATCTGGTGTATGGCTACACCTTC. This gives the protein CASGKSGDLVYGYTF.

J is TRBJ2-7 and V is TRBV4-2, with D possibly being TRBD1 (6 bases). CDR1 LGHNA and CDR2 YNFKEQ come from the germline V gene. Trimming took off 4 bases at V and 4 bases at J, with 11 bases between the two ends. The CDR3 has 13 amino acids. For the CDR3, the DNA is TGTGCCAGCAGCCCTTCAGGGGATTACGAGCAGTACTTC. Protein product: CASSPSGDYEQYF.

V and J are TRBV11-1 and TRBJ1-6; D not resolved. The CDR3 consists of 14 residues. V lost 0 bases, J lost 7 bases, and 7 bases lay in between. CDR1 SGHAT and CDR2 FQDESV come from the germline V gene (reference sequence). CDR3 DNA sequence: TGTGCCAGCAGCTTAGCTACGCAGAATTCACCCCTCCACTTT. This encodes CASSLATQNSPLHF. The full variable domain, in which reference TRBV11-1 and TRBJ1-6 provide the parts outside the CDR3, is EAEVAQSPRYKITEKSQAVAFWCDPISGHATLYWYRQILGQGPELLVQFQDESVVDDSQLPKDRFSAERLKGVDSTLKIQPAELGDSAMYLCASSLATQNSPLHFGNGTRLTVT.

This clonotype was counted a few times. This rearrangement joins TRBV7-9 to TRBJ2-5; 11 nucleotides line up with TRBD2. The ends lost 5 bases at V and 5 bases at J; junction bases unmatched: 4. Germline V gives CDR1 SEHNR, CDR2 FQNEAQ (reference sequence). The CDR3 extends over 14 amino acids. Written as DNA, the CDR3 is TGTGCCAGCAGCCCGACTAGCGGGGTGGAGACCCAGTACTTC. Translation: CASSPTSGVETQYF.

This clonotype was counted between two and nine times. The chain uses TRBV7-9 and TRBJ2-2, with D maybe TRBD1 (5 bases). The CDR3 contains 16 residues. The V end was cut by 1 base, the J end by 5 bases, with 14 bases between. CDR1 is SEHNR and CDR2 is FQNEAQ in the germline V gene (reference sequence). The CDR3 region has the DNA TGTGCCAGCAGCTTAGGACAGACCCGATCTACCGGGGAGCTGTTTTTT. It encodes CASSLGQTRSTGELFF.

J is TRBJ2-5 and V is TRBV20-1, with D uncertain. Germline assignment: CDR1 DFQATT and CDR2 SNEGSKA (reference sequence). The CDR3 has 14 residues. The V gene lost 2 bases and the J gene lost 4 bases, with 14 bases spanning the gap. CDR3 sequence (DNA): TGCAGTGCTAGATCAGGAGTTTCATCAGAGACCCAGTACTTC. Its protein product is CSARSGVSSETQYF.

This chain links TRBV9 with TRBJ2-7; TRBD2 agrees at 14 bases. Trimming at V came to 3 bases and at J to 0 bases, leaving 5 bases not matched to a gene. CDR1 and CDR2 from the germline V gene are SGDLS and YYNGEE. This CDR3 has 17 residues. CDR3 in DNA: TGTGCCAGCAGCGAGGGACTAGCGGGGGCGAGCTCCTACGAGCAGTACTTC. Translated, it gives CASSEGLAGASSYEQYF.

The V gene is TRBV24-1, the J gene TRBJ2-6; 9 positions match TRBD1. Germline trimming cut 4 bases from V and 3 bases from J; bases unmatched to any gene: 9. The CDR3 runs to 18 residues. Germline CDR1 reads KGHDR; CDR2 reads SFDVKD. As DNA, the CDR3 is TGTGCCACCAGTGAGGGGACAGGGCTATTGAGTGGGGCCAACGTCCTGACTTTC. This encodes CATSEGTGLLSGANVLTF.

The rearrangement uses TRBV20-1 and TRBJ2-7; D is possibly TRBD2 (5 bases). Judging by the DNA end, TRBJ2-1 fits better; the J call may be wrong. CDR3 length: 13 amino acids. The germline V gene has CDR1 DFQATT and CDR2 SNEGSKA (reference sequence). The CDR3, as DNA: TGCAGTGCTGGGCTAACTAGTTCGGATGAGCAGTTCTTC. Its protein product is CSAGLTSSDEQFF.

CDR3 residues: CASDLSPSSYEQYF. The CDR3 nucleotides read TGTGCCAGCGACCTGAGTCCTAGCTCCTACGAGCAGTACTTC. The genes are TRBV11-2 and TRBJ2-7, with D unresolved. The CDR3 covers 14 residues. V gave up 8 bases and J gave up 0 bases, with 14 bases separating them. Germline assignment: CDR1 SGHAT and CDR2 FQNNGV.

This chain uses TRBV7-8 with TRBJ2-2; D is undetermined. Trimming pared 7 bases from V and 4 bases from J, leaving 13 bases between. This CDR3 is built from 14 residues. CDR1 is SGHVS and CDR2 is FQNEAQ in the germline V gene. The CDR3 DNA is TGTGCCAGCAACATGGACGGAGTCACCGGGGAGCTGTTTTTT. Translated, it gives CASNMDGVTGELFF.

This clonotype was seen more than once but under ten times. This sequence joins TRBV20-1 and TRBJ1-2; D ambiguous. V lost 2 bases to trimming and J lost 8 bases, with 12 bases between them. The CDR3 has 12 residues. The germline CDR1 and CDR2 sequences are DFQATT and SNEGSKA (reference sequence). For the CDR3, the DNA is TGCAGTGCTAGAACCCGGGCCTTCGGCTACACCTTC. Encoded protein: CSARTRAFGYTF.

A word on this clonotype: The junction does not match germline at one end; this may be a read error. V gene TRBV29-1 combines with J gene TRBJ1-1; D is ambiguous. The germline gives CDR1 SQVTM, CDR2 ANQGSEA. The CDR3 contains 12 residues. This chain's CDR3 is CSVRHPNTEAIF. The CDR3 region has the DNA TGCAGCGTACGACACCCGAACACTGAAGCTATCTTT.

This clonotype was recorded at least ten times. V usage is TRBV19 and J usage is TRBJ2-6; TRBD2 agrees at 7 bases. J was trimmed by 2 bases and V by 8 bases; bases with no gene match: 6. The CDR3 sequence is 15 residues long. Germline CDR1 and CDR2: LNHDA and SQIVND (reference sequence). The CDR3 bases are TGTGCCAGTTCAGATGGGGGGGCTGGGGCCAACGTCCTGACTTTC. Translating gives CASSDGGAGANVLTF.

The chain is built from TRBV7-8 and TRBJ1-6, with D unclear. V was shortened by 1 base and J by 19 bases, with 5 bases between the two germline ends. The germline CDR1 and CDR2 sequences are SGHVS and FQNEAQ. This CDR3 has 9 amino acids. The CDR3, as DNA: TGTGCCAGCAGCTTAGGCAGGCACTTT. Amino acids: CASSLGRHF.